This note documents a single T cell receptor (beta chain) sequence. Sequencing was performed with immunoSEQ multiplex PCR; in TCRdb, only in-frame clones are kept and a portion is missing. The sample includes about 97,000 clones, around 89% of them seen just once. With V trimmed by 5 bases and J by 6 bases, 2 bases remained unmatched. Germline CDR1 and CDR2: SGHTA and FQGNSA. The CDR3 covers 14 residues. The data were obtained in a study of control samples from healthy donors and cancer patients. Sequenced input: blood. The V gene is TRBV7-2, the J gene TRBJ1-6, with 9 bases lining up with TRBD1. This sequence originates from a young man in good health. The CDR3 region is CASSPDRGNSPLHF. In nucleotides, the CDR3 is TGTGCCAGCAGCCCGGACAGGGGTAATTCACCCCTCCACTTT.